Below are 30 T cell receptor beta chains sequenced from a single sample in a study of blood T cell repertoires in COVID-19. Sequencing was performed with immunoSEQ multiplex PCR; in TCRdb, only in-frame clones are kept and a portion is missing. The table includes roughly 300,000 clones, more than 70% detected once. The specimen sequenced was peripheral blood. The receptors come from a man aged 18-30 years who had recovered from COVID-19.

The J gene is TRBJ2-5, the V gene TRBV15; D gene uncertain. The germline V gene encodes CDR1 LNHNV and CDR2 YYDKDF (reference sequence). Trimming left V 6 bases short and J 4 bases short, with 12 bases between. The CDR3 contains 13 residues. The CDR3 DNA is TGTGCCACCAGTCTCGGGTGGATAGAGACCCAGTACTTC. This translates into CATSLGWIETQYF.

The chain links TRBV5-1 to TRBJ2-7; TRBD1 matches 7 bases. Germline V gene data show CDR1 as SGHRS and CDR2 as YFSETQ. The junction had 9 bases not matched to a gene; V was cut back by 1 base and J by 5 bases. The CDR3 contains 15 residues. CDR3 in DNA: TGCGCCAGCAGCTTGTCAATAGGGCAGGGGGACGAGCAGTACTTC. It specifies CASSLSIGQGDEQYF.

This rearrangement joins TRBV10-3 to TRBJ2-7; the D gene is possibly TRBD2 (5 bases). The CDR3 is 14 amino acids. V was trimmed by 3 bases and J by 2 bases, leaving 11 bases between them. Germline-derived CDR1 and CDR2 are ENHRY and SYGVKD. As DNA, the CDR3 is TGTGCCATCAGTGATGAGACGGGAACCTACGAGCAGTACTTC. This gives the protein CAISDETGTYEQYF.

Only one count was recorded for this clone. V gene TRBV7-2 combines with J gene TRBJ2-2; TRBD1 might be the D (7 bases). The CDR3 totals 17 residues. The V end lost 7 bases, the J end lost 0 bases, and 18 bases lay between the germline ends. Germline values: CDR1 SGHTA, CDR2 FQGNSA. This chain's CDR3 is CASTGDSEFANTGELFF. CDR3 DNA: TGTGCCAGCACGGGGGACAGCGAGTTCGCGAACACCGGGGAGCTGTTTTTT.

J is TRBJ1-1 and V is TRBV7-9, with D perhaps matching TRBD1 (6 bases). V was trimmed by 5 bases and J by 10 bases, leaving 17 bases between them. This CDR3 is built from 13 residues. Germline V gene sequence: CDR1 SEHNR, CDR2 FQNEAQ (reference sequence). CDR3 nucleotides: TGTGCCAGCAGCCCGCGAAGGGGGGGAAGAGCTTTCTTT. Its protein is CASSPRRGGRAFF.

The sample holds one count of this clone. The CDR3 nucleotides are TGTGCCAGCTCACCACGGACAGGGAACTCCTACAATGAGCAGTTCTTC. This sequence encodes CASSPRTGNSYNEQFF. This rearrangement joins TRBV18 to TRBJ2-1; 8 nucleotides match TRBD1. This CDR3 spans 16 amino acids. Trimming took 1 base from V and 0 from J; bases not matched to a gene: 2. The germline CDR1 and CDR2 sequences are KGHSH and LQKENI.

The chain joins TRBV27 to TRBJ1-1; D gene ambiguous. Germline V gene lookup returns CDR1 MNHEY and CDR2 SMNVEV (reference sequence). The V end was cut by 3 bases, the J end by 1 base, with 9 bases between. The CDR3 consists of 14 residues. For the CDR3, the DNA is TGTGCCAGCAGTTTCAGCAGGCAGAACACTGAAGCTTTCTTT. This sequence encodes CASSFSRQNTEAFF.

The chain recombines TRBV2 with TRBJ2-7; TRBD2 might be the D (5 bases). Germline V gene data show CDR1 as SNHLY and CDR2 as FYNNEI. V lost 3 bases and J 0 bases, leaving 18 bases between the germline ends. This CDR3 spans 17 amino acids. CDR3 coding DNA: TGTGCCAGCAGTGATAGTGGCAGCGGCCCGTTCTCCTACGAGCAGTACTTC. Protein sequence: CASSDSGSGPFSYEQYF.

This clone has ten or more counts. The J gene is TRBJ2-7, the V gene TRBV13, with TRBD2 matching 9 bases. The CDR3 has 15 amino acids. V lost 5 bases and J lost 3; bases outside the gene matches: 8. Germline CDR1 PRHDT, CDR2 FYEKMQ (reference sequence). CDR3 nucleotides: TGTGCCAGCAGCCCCCCGCTAGCGGGGCACTACGAGCAGTACTTC. This sequence encodes CASSPPLAGHYEQYF.

This chain uses TRBV5-1 with TRBJ1-1; TRBD1 agrees at 9 bases. Per germline, CDR1 SGHRS and CDR2 YFSETQ. V trimming: 4 bases; J trimming: 8 bases; junction bases outside the gene matches: 6. The CDR3 covers 13 residues. CDR3 in DNA: TGCGCCAGCAGCCTGGAAGGACAGGGGGAAGCTTTCTTT. Amino acids: CASSLEGQGEAFF.

This rearrangement joins TRBV19 to TRBJ1-2; 7 nucleotides agree with TRBD1. Germline V gene lookup returns CDR1 LNHDA and CDR2 SQIVND (reference sequence). The CDR3 sequence is 11 residues long. The V and J ends lost 3 bases and 11 bases, in that order; junction bases with no gene match: 3. Here the CDR3 DNA reads TGTGCCAGTAGTATGGGGACAGCTTACACCTTC. As protein: CASSMGTAYTF.

The chain is built from TRBV10-3 and TRBJ1-5; 11 bases are a match to TRBD1. CDR1 is ENHRY, CDR2 SYGVKD, per germline. The ends lost 5 bases at V and 3 bases at J; junction bases unmatched: 3. This CDR3 has 15 amino acids. The CDR3 loop is CAISPGQGDNQPQHF. For the CDR3, the DNA is TGTGCCATCAGTCCGGGACAGGGGGACAATCAGCCCCAGCATTTT.

The gene calls are TRBV3-1 (or the pseudogene TRBV3-2) and TRBJ1-1; D is unresolved. The V gene lost 0 bases and the J gene lost 3 bases, with 11 bases spanning the gap. The CDR3 has 15 residues. Germline CDR1 reads LGHDT; CDR2 reads YNNKEL (reference sequence). The CDR3 nucleotides read TGTGCCAGCAGCCAAGAATGGGGAGGGTACACTGAAGCTTTCTTT. It yields the protein CASSQEWGGYTEAFF.

The V call is TRBV27, the J call TRBJ1-2; 7 bases match TRBD1. The length of the CDR3 is 12 residues. CDR1 and CDR2 from the germline V gene are MNHEY and SMNVEV (reference sequence). The V and J ends lost 5 bases and 8 bases, in that order; junction bases with no gene match: 5. CDR3 residues: CASSTTGQGYTF. In DNA, the CDR3 is TGTGCCAGCAGTACGACAGGGCAGGGCTACACCTTC.

The CDR3 is CASSEYPTEGGGEQYF. Written as DNA, the CDR3 is TGTGCCAGCAGTGAATACCCCACAGAGGGCGGGGGCGAGCAGTACTTC. The chain is built from TRBV25-1 and TRBJ2-7; 7 bases match TRBD2. V shed 0 bases and J 6 bases; nucleotides not matched to a gene: 11. This CDR3 region has 16 residues. The germline gives CDR1 MGHDK, CDR2 SYGVNS.

J is TRBJ2-1 and V is TRBV5-5; D might be TRBD2 (6 bases). The CDR3 is 15 residues long. Trimming stripped 4 bases from V and 4 bases from J, with 15 bases between. The germline V gene has CDR1 SGHKS and CDR2 YYEKEE (reference sequence). CDR3 nucleotide sequence: TGTGCCAGCAGCCCGACACGTAGCGGTTACAATGAGCAGTTCTTC. It yields the protein CASSPTRSGYNEQFF.

This clone was recorded once. The chain joins TRBV2 to TRBJ1-4, with D possibly matching TRBD1 (5 bases). This CDR3 is built from 11 residues. Trimming left V 9 bases short and J 5 bases short, with 7 bases between. In germline, CDR1 is SNHLY, CDR2 FYNNEI. Written as DNA, the CDR3 is TGTGCCAGGGGGGGAAATGAAAAACTGTTTTTT. Translation: CARGGNEKLFF.

CDR3 in amino acids: CASTRTGYDGYTF. The DNA of the CDR3 is TGTGCCAGTACCCGGACAGGGTACGATGGCTACACCTTC. The chain is built from TRBV19 and TRBJ1-2; TRBD1 matches at 8 bases. The V gene's germline CDR1 is LNHDA and CDR2 SQIVND (reference sequence). The CDR3 runs to 13 residues. J was trimmed by 6 bases and V by 7 bases; bases with no gene match: 7.

The chain couples TRBV27 to TRBJ2-3, with 10 bases fitting TRBD2. V was pared by 6 bases and J by 3 bases, with 6 bases of the junction left unmatched. Germline CDR1 is MNHEY and CDR2 is SMNVEV (reference sequence). CDR3 length equals 15 residues. The CDR3 DNA is TGTGCCAGCAGCACTGGAGCGGGAGGGACAGATACGCAGTATTTT. Translating it yields CASSTGAGGTDTQYF.

The chain recombines TRBV7-9 with TRBJ1-4, with no clear D. Germline CDR1 is SEHNR and CDR2 is FQNEAQ (reference sequence). Trimming took off 2 bases at V and 5 bases at J, with 12 bases between the two ends. This CDR3 contains 15 residues. The CDR3 spells CASSLMAAENEKLFF. The CDR3 DNA reads TGTGCCAGCAGCTTAATGGCAGCGGAGAATGAAAAACTGTTTTTT.

J is TRBJ1-6 and V is TRBV4-3, with 7 bases lining up with TRBD1. Unmatched junction bases numbered 1, after V lost 3 bases and J lost 5 bases. This CDR3 comprises 14 residues. Germline V gene data show CDR1 as LGHNA and CDR2 as YSLEER. CDR3 in amino acids: CASSQGQNNSPLHF. DNA for the CDR3: TGCGCCAGCAGCCAGGGACAGAATAATTCACCCCTCCACTTT.

The J gene is TRBJ2-7, the V gene TRBV18; D remains unclear. V gave up 1 base and J gave up 5 bases, with 15 bases separating them. Germline V gene sequence: CDR1 KGHSH, CDR2 LQKENI. The CDR3 is 15 amino acids. CDR3: CASSPLSQVIDEQYF. CDR3 sequence (DNA): TGTGCCAGCTCACCACTCTCTCAGGTTATCGACGAGCAGTACTTC.

This chain uses TRBV27 with TRBJ1-1, with TRBD1 identical over 9 bases. Germline CDR1 is MNHEY and CDR2 is SMNVEV (reference sequence). After removal of 2 bases from V and 8 bases from J, the junction contained 6 bases not matched to a gene. There are 14 residues in the CDR3. CDR3 coding DNA: TGTGCCAGCAGTTTAGGACAGGGGTCCCCGGAAGCTTTCTTT. Translation gives CASSLGQGSPEAFF.

The genes are TRBV27 and TRBJ1-1, with a possible D match to TRBD1 (6 bases). The germline V and J ends were trimmed by 5 bases and 0 bases, with 13 bases remaining between them. The CDR3 is 15 amino acids. Germline V gives CDR1 MNHEY, CDR2 SMNVEV (reference sequence). For the CDR3, the DNA is TGTGCCAGCAGTCTGGACAGCCTCTTGAACACTGAAGCTTTCTTT. Translating it yields CASSLDSLLNTEAFF.

Concerning this clone itself: Other DNA sequences in this specimen translate into the identical CDR3. The J gene is TRBJ1-2, the V gene TRBV20-1; 11 positions agree with TRBD1. CDR1 and CDR2 (germline): DFQATT, SNEGSKA (reference sequence). V lost 3 bases and J lost 4; bases outside the gene matches: 1. The CDR3 is 13 residues long. The CDR3 coding sequence is TGCAGTGCTAGTGGGACAGGGGGCTATGGCTACACCTTC. Protein sequence: CSASGTGGYGYTF.

The chain carries TRBV7-6 and TRBJ2-3; the D is unclear. V dropped 5 bases and J dropped 4 bases, with 16 bases sitting between them. CDR1 and CDR2 (germline): SGHVS, FNYEAQ. The CDR3 covers 15 residues. CDR3 nucleotides: TGTGCCAGCAGCCTAGACGTCCCAGGCCCAGATACGCAGTATTTT. As protein: CASSLDVPGPDTQYF.

This clone came up once. The CDR3 DNA sequence: TGTGCCAGCAGCTTAAGAAGTTTCCAGGGGTCCTACGAGCAGTACTTC. Its protein product is CASSLRSFQGSYEQYF. The chain has TRBV7-2 and TRBJ2-7; D may be TRBD1 (6 bases). Germline assignment: CDR1 SGHTA and CDR2 FQGNSA. This CDR3 is 16 amino acids long. V lost 2 bases and J lost 1, with 15 bases in between.

The chain uses TRBV6-5 and TRBJ2-7; 7 bases map to TRBD1. With V trimmed by 5 bases and J by 6 bases, 10 bases remained unmatched. The germline V gene has CDR1 MNHEY and CDR2 SVGAGI. The CDR3 extends over 14 amino acids. In DNA, the CDR3 is TGTGCCAGCAGTCTTCCGACAGGGTTGGGCGAGCAGTACTTC. This translates into CASSLPTGLGEQYF.

The chain combines TRBV11-2 with TRBJ2-7, with a weak D call TRBD2 (6 bases). Trimming took 5 bases from V and 0 from J, leaving 17 bases between them. The CDR3 spans 16 residues. Germline V gene data show CDR1 as SGHAT and CDR2 as FQNNGV. CDR3 region: CASSPGLASSSYEQYF. In nucleotides, the CDR3 is TGTGCCAGCAGCCCAGGTCTAGCGAGTTCCTCCTACGAGCAGTACTTC.

The chain uses TRBV4-1 and TRBJ2-2; 9 bases agree with TRBD2. J gave up 0 bases and V 1 base, and 3 bases lay outside the gene matches. CDR3 length equals 17 residues. The V gene's germline CDR1 is MGHRA and CDR2 YSYEKL. CDR3 amino acids: CASSQALAGSNTGELFF. In DNA, the CDR3 is TGCGCCAGCAGCCAAGCACTAGCGGGTTCGAACACCGGGGAGCTGTTTTTT.